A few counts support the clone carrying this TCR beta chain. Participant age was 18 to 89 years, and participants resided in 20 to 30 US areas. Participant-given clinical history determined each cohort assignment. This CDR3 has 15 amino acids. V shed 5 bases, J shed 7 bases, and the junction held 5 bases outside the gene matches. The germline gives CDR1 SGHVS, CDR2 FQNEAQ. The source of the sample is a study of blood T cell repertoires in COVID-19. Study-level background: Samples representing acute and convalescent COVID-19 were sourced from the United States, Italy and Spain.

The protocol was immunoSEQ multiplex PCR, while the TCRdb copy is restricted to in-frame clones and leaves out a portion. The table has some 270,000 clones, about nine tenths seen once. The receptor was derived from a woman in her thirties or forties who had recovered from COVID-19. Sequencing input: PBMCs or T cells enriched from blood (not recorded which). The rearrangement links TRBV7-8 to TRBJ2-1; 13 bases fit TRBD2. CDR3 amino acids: CASSERLAGGNEQFF. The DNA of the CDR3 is TGTGCCAGCAGCGAAAGACTAGCGGGAGGTAATGAGCAGTTCTTC.